This is a list of T cell receptor beta chains from one sample in a study of blood T cell repertoires in COVID-19. Assay: immunoSEQ multiplex PCR; the TCRdb copy retains only in-frame clones and omits some. The table records about 240,000 clones, about 82% of them present only once. The specimen was peripheral blood. The receptor set was obtained from an elderly man with acute or convalescent COVID-19. Each CDR3 is given with its conserved first and last residue. The order of the fields is J gene, D gene, V gene, CDR3 length, clone size, CDR3 protein, CDR3 DNA. D genes are given only for firm matches. Some rows have no size entry. The others give once, few or many, or a class for an expanded clone.

TRBJ1-1 | - | TRBV5-1 | 13 | - | CASSVRGNTEAFF | TGCGCCAGCAGCGTCAGGGGGAACACTGAAGCTTTCTTT
TRBJ1-2 | - | TRBV19 | 17 | - | CASSIGTRRQRVDGYTF | TGTGCCAGTAGTATAGGAACGCGGAGGCAGAGGGTCGATGGCTACACCTTC
TRBJ1-3 | - | TRBV9 | 16 | - | CASSPFQGYSGNTIYF | TGTGCCAGCAGCCCATTTCAGGGCTACTCTGGAAACACCATATATTTT
TRBJ1-3 | - | TRBV7-6 | 15 | - | CASSLFTGEFNTIYF | TGTGCCAGCAGCCTATTTACGGGGGAATTTAACACCATATATTTT
TRBJ2-7 | TRBD1 | TRBV11-2 | 14 | - | CASSPSVQGNEQYF | TGTGCCAGCAGCCCCTCGGTACAGGGGAACGAGCAGTACTTC
TRBJ1-6 | - | TRBV3-1/TRBV3-2 | 15 | - | CASSHTGRGGGPLHF | TGTGCCAGCAGCCACACAGGGCGAGGGGGGGGACCCCTCCACTTT
TRBJ1-3 | TRBD1 | TRBV10-3 | 11 | - | CAISEGQGIYF | TGTGCCATCAGTGAAGGACAGGGAATATATTTT
TRBJ1-2 | - | TRBV4-1 | 15 | - | CASSQEREANYGYTF | TGCGCCAGCAGCCAAGAGAGGGAGGCTAACTATGGCTACACCTTC
TRBJ2-7 | - | TRBV10-3 | 11 | - | CAISETGEQYF | TGTGCCATCAGTGAGACGGGGGAACAGTACTTC
TRBJ1-5 | TRBD1 | TRBV6-2/TRBV6-3 | 20 | - | CASSSSPGTGVVRGNQPQHF | TGTGCCAGCAGTTCAAGCCCCGGGACAGGCGTTGTTCGAGGCAATCAGCCCCAGCATTTT
TRBJ2-5 | - | TRBV6-2/TRBV6-3 | 15 | - | CASRPPGQFQETQYF | TGTGCCAGCCGCCCCCCAGGACAGTTCCAAGAGACCCAGTACTTC
TRBJ2-3 | TRBD1 | TRBV2 | 14 | - | CASRTGPSTDTQYF | TGTGCCAGTCGGACAGGGCCTAGCACAGATACGCAGTATTTT
TRBJ1-1 | - | TRBV28 | 13 | few | CASSSVMNTEAFF | TGTGCCAGCAGTTCTGTTATGAACACTGAAGCTTTCTTT
TRBJ1-2 | - | TRBV28 | 16 | once | CASNTPTGQPNYGYTF | TGTGCCAGCAACACCCCCACGGGACAACCTAACTATGGCTACACCTTC
TRBJ2-7 | - | TRBV19 | 15 | - | CASSRSRGIAYEQYF | TGTGCCAGTAGTAGGAGCAGGGGTATAGCCTACGAGCAGTACTTC
TRBJ1-5 | - | TRBV24-1 | 14 | - | CATSERGSNQPQHF | TGTGCCACCAGTGAGCGGGGGAGCAATCAGCCCCAGCATTTT
TRBJ2-5 | TRBD1 | TRBV14 | 15 | - | CASSQVYRGFETQYF | TGTGCCAGCAGCCAAGTCTACAGGGGTTTTGAGACCCAGTACTTC
TRBJ1-5 | TRBD1 | TRBV19 | 15 | - | CASSEGQSSNQPQHF | TGTGCCAGTAGTGAGGGACAGAGTAGCAATCAGCCCCAGCATTTT
TRBJ1-2 | - | TRBV21-1 | 16 | once | CASGRSRTLGNYGYTF | TGTGCCAGCGGCCGTAGCCGGACTTTAGGTAACTATGGCTACACCTTC
TRBJ1-1 | - | TRBV29-1 | 13 | - | CSVGGLWNTEAFF | TGCAGCGTCGGAGGGCTGTGGAACACTGAAGCTTTCTTT
TRBJ2-1 | - | TRBV7-3 | 15 | - | CASSEHASSYNEQFF | TGTGCCAGCAGCGAACACGCTAGCTCCTACAATGAGCAGTTCTTC
TRBJ1-6 | TRBD1 | TRBV3-1/TRBV3-2 | 15 | few | CASRQQGTEASPLHF | TGTGCCAGCAGACAACAGGGGACGGAGGCTTCACCCCTCCACTTT
TRBJ1-1 | TRBD1 | TRBV11-2 | 14 | - | CASSRGTANTEAFF | TGTGCCAGCAGCCGCGGGACAGCAAACACTGAAGCTTTCTTT
TRBJ1-6 | - | TRBV5-4 | 15 | - | CASSLVAGQNSPLHF | TGTGCCAGCAGCTTGGTGGCAGGGCAGAATTCACCCCTCCACTTT
TRBJ2-2 | - | TRBV5-1 | 14 | - | CASSATGNTGELFF | TGCGCCAGCAGCGCCACGGGGAACACCGGGGAGCTGTTTTTT
TRBJ2-3 | TRBD2 | TRBV18 | 15 | - | CASSPVAGRTDTQYF | TGTGCCAGCTCACCAGTAGCGGGACGAACAGATACGCAGTATTTT
TRBJ1-1 | - | TRBV19 | 13 | - | CASSSAGNTEAFF | TGTGCCAGTAGTAGCGCGGGGAACACTGAAGCTTTCTTT
TRBJ2-2 | TRBD1 | TRBV28 | 18 | - | CASNPPPAGTANTGELFF | TGTGCCAGCAATCCCCCCCCCGCCGGGACAGCGAACACCGGGGAGCTGTTTTTT
TRBJ1-1 | - | TRBV19 | 13 | - | CASSLTGIFEAFF | TGTGCCAGTAGCCTGACGGGGATCTTTGAAGCTTTCTTT
TRBJ1-2 | - | TRBV2 | 15 | once | CASSRTDERTYGYTF | TGTGCCAGCAGTCGGACAGATGAAAGAACTTATGGCTACACCTTC
TRBJ1-4 | - | TRBV6-1 | 15 | few | CASSEVAATNEKLFF | TGTGCCAGCAGTGAGGTGGCAGCAACTAATGAAAAACTGTTTTTT
TRBJ1-1 | TRBD1 | TRBV7-9 | 14 | - | CASTVSGGLTEAFF | TGTGCCAGCACTGTTTCAGGGGGCCTGACTGAAGCTTTCTTT
TRBJ1-1 | - | TRBV5-4 | 14 | few | CASSSRGGTTEAFF | TGTGCCAGCAGTTCCCGCGGGGGGACCACTGAAGCTTTCTTT
TRBJ2-3 | TRBD1 | TRBV10-3 | 15 | - | CAISEGGQGSDTQYF | TGTGCCATCAGTGAGGGGGGACAGGGTTCAGATACGCAGTATTTT
TRBJ2-1 | TRBD2 | TRBV19 | 14 | - | CASSAGVAYNEQFF | TGTGCCAGTAGTGCGGGGGTTGCCTACAATGAGCAGTTCTTC
TRBJ2-7 | - | TRBV28 | 12 | - | CASTPNWGQQYF | TGTGCCAGCACCCCGAATTGGGGGCAGCAGTACTTC
TRBJ1-1 | - | TRBV5-1 | 14 | - | CASSRGTPDTEAFF | TGCGCCAGCTCCAGGGGCACACCCGACACTGAAGCTTTCTTT
TRBJ2-3 | TRBD2 | TRBV3-1/TRBV3-2 | 17 | - | CASSQPGTTSSTDTQYF | TGTGCCAGCAGCCAACCCGGGACTACCAGTAGCACAGATACGCAGTATTTT
TRBJ1-1 | - | TRBV3-1/TRBV3-2 | 14 | - | CASSQTGGGTEAFF | TGTGCCAGCAGCCAAACGGGGGGAGGTACTGAAGCTTTCTTT
TRBJ2-1 | TRBD1 | TRBV11-2 | 13 | - | CAIWDRTYNEQFF | TGTGCCATCTGGGACAGAACCTACAATGAGCAGTTCTTC
TRBJ1-6 | - | TRBV19 | 14 | - | CASSAVDNNSPLHF | TGTGCCAGTAGTGCGGTAGATAATAATTCACCCCTCCACTTT
TRBJ2-7 | TRBD1 | TRBV5-1 | 14 | - | CASSPDRGPYEQYF | TGCGCCAGCAGCCCCGACAGGGGCCCTTACGAGCAGTACTTC
TRBJ1-6 | TRBD1 | TRBV5-5 | 14 | few | CASSFGTGNSPLHF | TGTGCCAGCAGCTTCGGGACAGGGAACTCACCCCTCCACTTT
TRBJ1-6 | TRBD1 | TRBV4-3 | 19 | - | CASSQDPLPDRGFNSPLHF | TGCGCCAGCAGCCAAGACCCCCTGCCTGACAGGGGATTTAATTCACCCCTCCACTTT
TRBJ2-1 | TRBD2 | TRBV7-3 | 19 | - | CASSLLPSSGTIATNEQFF | TGTGCCAGCAGCTTACTACCAAGCTCCGGGACTATCGCGACCAATGAGCAGTTCTTC
TRBJ2-1 | - | TRBV5-4 | 15 | - | CASSLDSAYYNEQFF | TGTGCCAGCAGCTTAGACTCTGCTTACTACAATGAGCAGTTCTTC
TRBJ2-5 | - | TRBV11-2 | 15 | - | CASSLTTATQETQYF | TGTGCCAGCAGCTTAACGACAGCTACTCAAGAGACCCAGTACTTC
TRBJ2-6 | - | TRBV19 | 15 | - | CASTPPGAGANVLTF | TGTGCCAGTACCCCACCCGGGGCTGGGGCCAACGTCCTGACTTTC
TRBJ2-7 | TRBD1 | TRBV28 | 15 | - | CASSPGTGNTYEQYF | TGTGCCAGCAGTCCCGGGACAGGAAATACCTACGAGCAGTACTTC
TRBJ2-3 | TRBD2 | TRBV7-3 | 16 | - | CASSTRLAGGPDTQYF | TGTGCCAGCAGCACTCGACTAGCGGGAGGCCCAGATACGCAGTATTTT
TRBJ1-1 | - | TRBV3-1/TRBV3-2 | 13 | few | CASSLQRNTEAFF | TGTGCCAGCAGCCTCCAGCGGAACACTGAAGCTTTCTTT
TRBJ1-6 | - | TRBV5-1 | 15 | - | CASSSGQPTNSPLHF | TGCGCCAGCAGCTCTGGACAACCCACTAATTCACCCCTCCACTTT
TRBJ1-5 | TRBD1 | TRBV11-2 | 15 | - | CASTSRGTDNQPQHF | TGTGCCAGCACCTCCCGCGGGACAGATAATCAGCCCCAGCATTTT